Given below is one TCR beta chain in context. Sequencing was performed with immunoSEQ multiplex PCR; in TCRdb, only in-frame clones are kept and a portion is missing. The sample holds about 51,000 clones, around 77% seen once. This sample is drawn from a study of OX40 agonist ivuxolimab in advanced cancers. Overall study context: Each dose-escalation patient presented with hepatocellular carcinoma, melanoma, renal cell or head and neck cancer.

Germline CDR1 reads MNHNY; CDR2 reads SVGAGI (reference sequence). The length of the CDR3 is 14 residues. V lost 6 bases and J lost 4, with 13 bases in between. The sample was CD4+ or CD8+ T cells sorted from blood, taken in a trial of the OX40 agonist ivuxolimab. This chain joins TRBV6-6 and TRBJ2-1; D is unclear. The clonotype comes from an adult with an advanced solid tumor such as melanoma, head and neck, liver or kidney cancer. CDR3 sequence (DNA): TGTGCCAGCAGCCCTAGGTCGGATTACAATGAGCAGTTCTTC. Its translation is CASSPRSDYNEQFF.